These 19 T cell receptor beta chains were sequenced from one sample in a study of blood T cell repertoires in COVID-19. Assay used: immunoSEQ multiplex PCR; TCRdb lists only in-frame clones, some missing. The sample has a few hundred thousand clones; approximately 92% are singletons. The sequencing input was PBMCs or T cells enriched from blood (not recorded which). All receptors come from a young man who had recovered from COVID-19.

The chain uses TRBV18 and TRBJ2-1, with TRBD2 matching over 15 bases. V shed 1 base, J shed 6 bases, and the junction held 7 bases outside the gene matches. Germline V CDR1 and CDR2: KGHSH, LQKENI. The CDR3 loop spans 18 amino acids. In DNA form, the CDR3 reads TGTGCCAGCTCACCACGAGGACTAGCGGGGGGGCGAAGCAATGAGCAGTTCTTC. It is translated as CASSPRGLAGGRSNEQFF.

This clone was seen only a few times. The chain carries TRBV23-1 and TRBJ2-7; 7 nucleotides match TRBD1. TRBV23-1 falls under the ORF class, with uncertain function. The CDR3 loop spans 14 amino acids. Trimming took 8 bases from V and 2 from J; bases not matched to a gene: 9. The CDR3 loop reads CASPSRTGTYEQYF. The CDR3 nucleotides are TGCGCCAGCCCCTCACGGACAGGAACCTACGAGCAGTACTTC.

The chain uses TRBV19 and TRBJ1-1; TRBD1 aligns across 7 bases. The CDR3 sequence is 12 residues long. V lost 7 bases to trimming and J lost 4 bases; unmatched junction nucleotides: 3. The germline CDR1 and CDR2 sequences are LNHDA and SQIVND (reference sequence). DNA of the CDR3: TGTGCCAGTACCCAGGGGGGCACTGAAGCTTTCTTT. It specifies CASTQGGTEAFF.

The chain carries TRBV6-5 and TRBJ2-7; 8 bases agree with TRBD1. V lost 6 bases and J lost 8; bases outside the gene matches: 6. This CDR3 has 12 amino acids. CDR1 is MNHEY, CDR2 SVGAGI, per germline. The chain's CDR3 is CASSQGTGQQYF. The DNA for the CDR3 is TGTGCCAGCAGCCAAGGGACAGGCCAGCAGTACTTC.

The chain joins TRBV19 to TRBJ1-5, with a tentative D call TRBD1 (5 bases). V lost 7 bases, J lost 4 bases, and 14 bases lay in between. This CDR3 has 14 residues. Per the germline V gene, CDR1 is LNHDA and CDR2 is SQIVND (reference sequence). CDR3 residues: CASKLGQGNQPQHF. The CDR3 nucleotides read TGTGCCAGTAAATTAGGGCAGGGAAATCAGCCCCAGCATTTT.

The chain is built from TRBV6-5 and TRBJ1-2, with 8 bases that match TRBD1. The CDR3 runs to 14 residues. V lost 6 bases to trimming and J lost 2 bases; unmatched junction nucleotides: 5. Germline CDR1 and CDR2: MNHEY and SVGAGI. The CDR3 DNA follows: TGTGCCAGCAGATTAGGACAGGGCAACTATGGCTACACCTTC. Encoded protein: CASRLGQGNYGYTF.

CDR3 residues: CKLGQGHEQYF. The CDR3 bases are TGCAAGTTGGGACAGGGGCACGAGCAGTACTTC. This chain links TRBV20-1 with TRBJ2-7; 10 bases map to TRBD1. This CDR3 has 11 residues. The germline V gene encodes CDR1 DFQATT and CDR2 SNEGSKA (reference sequence).

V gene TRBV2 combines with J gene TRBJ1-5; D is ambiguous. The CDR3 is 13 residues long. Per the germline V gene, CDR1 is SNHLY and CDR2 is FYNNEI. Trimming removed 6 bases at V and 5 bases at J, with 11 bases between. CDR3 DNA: TGTGCCAGCAGCCTACAGAATTATCAGCCCCAGCATTTT. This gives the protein CASSLQNYQPQHF.

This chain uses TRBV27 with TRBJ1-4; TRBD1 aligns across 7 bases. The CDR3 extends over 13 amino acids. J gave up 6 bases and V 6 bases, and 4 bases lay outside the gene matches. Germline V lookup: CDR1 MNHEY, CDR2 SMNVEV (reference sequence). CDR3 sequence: CASSRQGDEKLFF. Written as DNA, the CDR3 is TGTGCCAGCAGCCGACAGGGCGATGAAAAACTGTTTTTT.

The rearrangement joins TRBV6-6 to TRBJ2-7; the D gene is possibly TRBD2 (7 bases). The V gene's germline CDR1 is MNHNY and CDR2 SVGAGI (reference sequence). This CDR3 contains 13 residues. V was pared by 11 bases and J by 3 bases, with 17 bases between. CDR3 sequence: CAARGAGGYEQYF. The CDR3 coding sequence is TGTGCCGCACGGGGGGCCGGCGGCTACGAGCAGTACTTC.

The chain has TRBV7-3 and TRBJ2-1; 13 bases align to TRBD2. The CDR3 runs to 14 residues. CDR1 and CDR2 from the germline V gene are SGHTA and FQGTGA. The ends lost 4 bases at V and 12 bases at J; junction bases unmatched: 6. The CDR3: CASSSGLAGSGQFF. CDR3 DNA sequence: TGTGCCAGCAGCTCGGGACTAGCGGGGTCTGGGCAGTTCTTC.

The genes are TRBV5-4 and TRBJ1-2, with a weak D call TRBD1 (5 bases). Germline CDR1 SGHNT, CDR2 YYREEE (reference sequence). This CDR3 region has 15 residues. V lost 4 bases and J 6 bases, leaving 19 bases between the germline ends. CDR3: CASSRISQGWDGYTF. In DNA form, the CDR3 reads TGTGCCAGCAGCCGGATCAGTCAGGGATGGGATGGCTACACCTTC.

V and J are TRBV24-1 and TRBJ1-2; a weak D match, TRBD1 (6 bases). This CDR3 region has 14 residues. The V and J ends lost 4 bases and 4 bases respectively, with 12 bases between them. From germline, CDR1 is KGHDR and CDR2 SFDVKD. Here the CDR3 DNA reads TGTGCCACCAGTGACCTAGGGACATCCTATGGCTACACCTTC. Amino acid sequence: CATSDLGTSYGYTF.

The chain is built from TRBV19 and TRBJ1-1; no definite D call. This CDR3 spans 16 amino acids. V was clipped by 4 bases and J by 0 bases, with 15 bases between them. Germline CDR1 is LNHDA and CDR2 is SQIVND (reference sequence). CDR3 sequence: CASSKTSQRLNTEAFF. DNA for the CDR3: TGTGCCAGTAGTAAAACATCCCAGCGCCTGAACACTGAAGCTTTCTTT.

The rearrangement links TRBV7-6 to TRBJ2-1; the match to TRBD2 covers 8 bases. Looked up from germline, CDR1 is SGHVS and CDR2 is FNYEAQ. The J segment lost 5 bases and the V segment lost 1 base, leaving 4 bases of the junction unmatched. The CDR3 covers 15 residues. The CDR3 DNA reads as TGTGCCAGCAGCTTAGTTAGAGCGGGAGACAATGAGCAGTTCTTC. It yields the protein CASSLVRAGDNEQFF. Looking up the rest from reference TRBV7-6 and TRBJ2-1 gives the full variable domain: GAGVSQSPRYKVTKRGQDVALRCDPISGHVSLYWYRQALGQGPEFLTYFNYEAQQDKSGLPNDRFSAERPEGSISTLTIQRTEQRDSAMYRCASSLVRAGDNEQFFGPGTRLTVL.

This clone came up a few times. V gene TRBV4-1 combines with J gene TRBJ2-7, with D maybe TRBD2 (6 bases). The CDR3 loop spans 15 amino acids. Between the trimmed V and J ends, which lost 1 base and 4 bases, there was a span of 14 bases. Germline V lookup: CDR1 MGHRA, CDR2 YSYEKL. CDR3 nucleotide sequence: TGCGCCAGCAGCCAAGTTTGGGACTTAGCGTACGAGCAGTACTTC. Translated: CASSQVWDLAYEQYF.

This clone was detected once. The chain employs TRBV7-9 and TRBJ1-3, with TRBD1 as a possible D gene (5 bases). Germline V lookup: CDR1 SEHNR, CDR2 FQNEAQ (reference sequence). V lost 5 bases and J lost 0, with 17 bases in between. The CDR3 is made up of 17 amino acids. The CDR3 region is CASSPLGGGFSGNTIYF. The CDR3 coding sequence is TGTGCCAGCAGCCCCCTCGGGGGGGGGTTCTCTGGAAACACCATATATTTT.

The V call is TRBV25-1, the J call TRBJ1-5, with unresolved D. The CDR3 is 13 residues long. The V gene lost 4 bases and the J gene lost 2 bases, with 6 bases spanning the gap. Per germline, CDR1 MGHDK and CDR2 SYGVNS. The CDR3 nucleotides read TGTGCCAGCAGTGCCGGAGGCAATCAGCCCCAGCATTTT. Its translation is CASSAGGNQPQHF.

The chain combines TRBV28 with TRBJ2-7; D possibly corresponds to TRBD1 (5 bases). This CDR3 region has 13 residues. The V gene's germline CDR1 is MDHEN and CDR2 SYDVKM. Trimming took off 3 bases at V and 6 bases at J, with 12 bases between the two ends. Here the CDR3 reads CASSLGHSPEQYF. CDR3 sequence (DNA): TGTGCCAGCAGTTTGGGGCATTCCCCCGAGCAGTACTTC.